A single sample gave rise to the 23 T cell receptor beta chains below, sequenced in a study of metastatic and nonmetastatic thyroid tumors. TCRdb reprocessed the PCR reads using MiXCR. The sample holds around 14,000 clones; roughly 24% are singletons and the top ten take under 10%. None of the patients had undergone any treatment ahead of thyroid surgery. The sequenced material came from tumor tissue. Every receptor here comes from a female donor with papillary thyroid cancer or a benign thyroid nodule (not recorded which). Some clones in this sample may be carry-over from other donors' samples.

V is TRBV20-1 and J is TRBJ2-7; 12 nucleotides align to TRBD2. After removal of 3 bases from V and 2 bases from J, the junction contained 14 bases not matched to a gene. Germline CDR1 reads DFQATT; CDR2 reads SNEGSKA (reference sequence). The CDR3 is 18 residues long. The CDR3 region is CSARAWTSGISPTYEQYF. CDR3 sequence (DNA): TGCAGTGCTAGGGCGTGGACTAGCGGGATTTCACCCACCTACGAGCAGTACTTC.

This sequence joins TRBV20-1 and TRBJ1-4, with 9 nucleotides matching TRBD1. Germline assignment: CDR1 DFQATT and CDR2 SNEGSKA (reference sequence). This CDR3 contains 15 residues. V was pared by 3 bases and J by 6 bases, with 8 bases of the junction left unmatched. The CDR3 is CSARVPGQGHEKLFF. For the CDR3, the DNA is TGCAGTGCTAGGGTACCGGGACAGGGTCATGAAAAACTGTTTTTT.

The chain couples TRBV20-1 to TRBJ2-1; D remains unclear. The V gene lost 7 bases and the J gene lost 0 bases, with 10 bases spanning the gap. In germline, CDR1 is DFQATT, CDR2 SNEGSKA (reference sequence). CDR3 length: 13 residues. CDR3 bases: TGCAGTGTCGGGCAGTCCTCCTACAATGAGCAGTTCTTC. Translating gives CSVGQSSYNEQFF.

In its sample, this clone ranks as medium-sized. J is TRBJ2-2 and V is TRBV27; unclear D gene. The CDR3 totals 15 residues. Deletions cut 2 bases from V and 7 bases from J, with 14 bases between. Germline V gene data show CDR1 as MNHEY and CDR2 as SMNVEV (reference sequence). The CDR3 is CASSLLSIVGGELFF. The DNA for the CDR3 is TGTGCCAGCAGTTTACTATCCATAGTGGGCGGGGAGCTGTTTTTT.

The chain carries TRBV11-2 and TRBJ2-7; 12 bases line up with TRBD2. In germline, CDR1 is SGHAT, CDR2 FQNNGV. The CDR3 totals 15 residues. The trim removed 3 bases at V and 5 bases at J, leaving 5 bases unmatched. CDR3 DNA: TGTGCCAGCAGCTTCGGACTAGCGGGAATCCACGAGCAGTACTTC. Translated, it gives CASSFGLAGIHEQYF.

V usage is TRBV3-1 and J usage is TRBJ2-1; perhaps TRBD2 as D (5 bases). Germline values: CDR1 LGHDT, CDR2 YNNKEL (reference sequence). The ends were cut back, 4 bases at V and 7 bases at J, with 17 bases in the middle. The CDR3 is made up of 15 amino acids. The CDR3 region is CASSPKGSITNEQFF. The CDR3 DNA reads TGTGCCAGCAGCCCCAAAGGGAGTATAACAAATGAGCAGTTCTTC.

This clone has a count of ten or more. The genes are TRBV6-1 and TRBJ1-1; no definite D call. The CDR3 is 13 amino acids. V was shortened by 5 bases and J by 7 bases, with 14 bases between the two germline ends. Germline V lookup: CDR1 MNHNS, CDR2 SASEGT. The DNA for the CDR3 is TGTGCCAGCAGTTTCCTTTGGGCGGGTGAAGCTTTCTTT. This sequence encodes CASSFLWAGEAFF.

This clone was observed at least ten times. This chain links TRBV20-1 with TRBJ1-5, with D perhaps TRBD1 (5 bases). Trimming pared 4 bases from V and 3 bases from J, leaving 16 bases between. Germline-derived CDR1 and CDR2 are DFQATT and SNEGSKA (reference sequence). The CDR3 has 15 residues. This CDR3 is CSATAGVQVNQPQHF. In DNA, the CDR3 is TGCAGTGCTACCGCCGGCGTACAGGTCAATCAGCCCCAGCATTTT.

This clone was detected ten times or more. The chain recombines TRBV4-2 with TRBJ1-2; D not resolved. The CDR3 is 14 residues long. From germline, CDR1 is LGHNA and CDR2 YNFKEQ. Trimming pared 0 bases from V and 7 bases from J, leaving 12 bases between. The CDR3 sequence: CASSQDEGAIGYTF. Here the CDR3 DNA reads TGTGCCAGCAGCCAAGATGAGGGTGCCATTGGCTACACCTTC.

This clone was picked up many times. Other DNA variants within this sample encode the same CDR3. The genes are TRBV3-1 and TRBJ1-5; D perhaps matches TRBD1 (6 bases). CDR3 length equals 13 residues. V shed 3 bases and J shed 5 bases, with 8 bases lying between them. The V gene's germline CDR1 is LGHDT and CDR2 YNNKEL (reference sequence). This CDR3 is CASSQDRDQPQHF. The CDR3 bases are TGTGCCAGCAGCCAGGACAGAGATCAGCCCCAGCATTTT.

The sample holds many counts of this clone. This sequence joins TRBV7-8 and TRBJ2-5, with TRBD2 as a possible D gene (6 bases). Germline CDR1 and CDR2: SGHVS and FQNEAQ. With 5 bases removed from V and 0 bases from J, the gap between germline ends came to 19 bases. This CDR3 contains 17 residues. The CDR3 protein is CASSDASADLYQETQYF. Here the CDR3 DNA reads TGTGCCAGCAGCGATGCTAGCGCCGACCTGTACCAAGAGACCCAGTACTTC.

In this sample, this clone turned up many times. The V gene is TRBV20-1, the J gene TRBJ2-3; 7 nucleotides agree with TRBD1. V trimming: 6 bases; J trimming: 1 base; junction bases outside the gene matches: 4. Per germline, CDR1 DFQATT and CDR2 SNEGSKA (reference sequence). This CDR3 is 13 amino acids long. This chain's CDR3 is CSARGYGTDTQYF. The CDR3 DNA reads as TGCAGTGCCAGGGGGTACGGCACAGATACGCAGTATTTT.

In this sample, this clone turned up many times. The chain is built from TRBV18 and TRBJ2-7; no clear D. V lost 3 bases and J 5 bases, leaving 14 bases between the germline ends. CDR3 length: 14 amino acids. Germline CDR1 is KGHSH and CDR2 is LQKENI. The CDR3 is CASSPDQLLNEQYF. In DNA form, the CDR3 reads TGTGCCAGCTCACCGGATCAGTTACTCAACGAGCAGTACTTC.

Judged by abundance, this clone is medium-sized. The chain couples TRBV7-2 to TRBJ2-5; D perhaps matches TRBD2 (6 bases). Trimming took 2 bases from V and 5 from J, leaving 18 bases between them. The CDR3 runs to 16 residues. Germline-derived CDR1 and CDR2 are SGHTA and FQGNSA. CDR3 in amino acids: CASSLFGGSGMETQYF. The DNA for the CDR3 is TGTGCCAGCAGCTTATTTGGGGGGTCAGGGATGGAGACCCAGTACTTC. Filled out from reference TRBV7-2 and TRBJ2-5, the complete variable domain reads GAGVSQSPSNKVTEKGKDVELRCDPISGHTALYWYRQSLGQGLEFLIYFQGNSAPDKSGLPSDRFSAERTGGSVSTLTIQRTQQEDSAVYLCASSLFGGSGMETQYFGPGTRLLVL.

The rearrangement joins TRBV11-2 to TRBJ2-3, with 8 positions matching TRBD2. Per germline, CDR1 SGHAT and CDR2 FQNNGV. This CDR3 has 15 residues. The ends lost 6 bases at V and 3 bases at J; junction bases unmatched: 8. The CDR3 nucleotides read TGTGCCAGCAGTTCAGACGGCGGGGGGACAGATACGCAGTATTTT. This sequence encodes CASSSDGGGTDTQYF. Combining the CDR3 with reference TRBV11-2 and TRBJ2-3 gives the whole variable domain EAGVAQSPRYKIIEKRQSVAFWCNPISGHATLYWYQQILGQGPKLLIQFQNNGVVDDSQLPKDRFSAERLKGVDSTLKIQPAKLEDSAVYLCASSSDGGGTDTQYFGPGTRLTVL.

The rearrangement links TRBV3-1 to TRBJ2-3, with a tentative D call TRBD2 (6 bases). Germline V gene sequence: CDR1 LGHDT, CDR2 YNNKEL (reference sequence). Trimming took off 6 bases at V and 6 bases at J, with 13 bases between the two ends. The CDR3 is made up of 13 amino acids. The CDR3 loop reads CASSSTRLDTQYF. The CDR3 DNA follows: TGTGCCAGCAGTTCGACTAGACTGGATACGCAGTATTTT.

V and J are TRBV6-1 and TRBJ2-7, with 7 bases aligning to TRBD2. Germline trimming cut 2 bases from V and 6 bases from J; bases unmatched to any gene: 7. This CDR3 has 14 residues. Per germline, CDR1 MNHNS and CDR2 SASEGT. The CDR3 protein is CASSELRERAEQYF. The CDR3 DNA follows: TGTGCCAGCAGTGAATTGCGGGAGAGAGCCGAGCAGTACTTC.

This clone was seen repeatedly, ten times or more. At one end the junction does not follow the germline gene, possibly because of a read error. The J gene is TRBJ2-1, the V gene TRBV27; D is possibly TRBD1 or TRBD2 (5 bases each). The germline CDR1 and CDR2 sequences are MNHEY and SMNVEV (reference sequence). The CDR3 runs to 15 residues. CDR3 sequence (DNA): TGTGCCAGCAGTTTGCAGACTGGGACCTACGATGAGCAGTTCTTC. It codes for CASSLQTGTYDEQFF.

CDR3 DNA: TGTGCCAGCAGTCACCTCCAAGACAATCAGCCCCAGCATTTT. It translates to CASSHLQDNQPQHF. V gene TRBV6-1 combines with J gene TRBJ1-5; no reliable D call. V was trimmed by 5 bases and J by 3 bases, leaving 11 bases between them. The CDR3 is 14 residues long. Germline V CDR1 and CDR2: MNHNS, SASEGT.

This clone turned up a few times. V usage is TRBV7-9 and J usage is TRBJ1-1, with D possibly TRBD1 on 6 matching bases. This CDR3 is 13 amino acids long. Germline lookup yields CDR1 SEHNR and CDR2 FQNEAQ (reference sequence). V shed 5 bases and J shed 6 bases, with 13 bases lying between them. This CDR3 reads CASSPPGGPEAFF. CDR3 DNA sequence: TGTGCCAGCAGCCCCCCCGGGGGGCCTGAAGCTTTCTTT.

This clone was seen only a few times. V usage is TRBV6-1 and J usage is TRBJ1-1, with 7 bases that match TRBD1. V gave up 6 bases and J gave up 7 bases; unmatched junction bases: 2. Germline CDR1 reads MNHNS; CDR2 reads SASEGT. The CDR3 totals 11 residues. The CDR3 spells CASRRDSEAFF. The CDR3, as DNA: TGTGCCAGCAGACGGGACAGTGAAGCTTTCTTT.

This clone has more than one count but fewer than ten. V usage is TRBV11-3 and J usage is TRBJ1-1; 7 nucleotides agree with TRBD1. V dropped 5 bases and J dropped 6; count of bases not matched to a gene: 12. Germline lookup yields CDR1 SGHNT and CDR2 YENEEA. This CDR3 has 15 residues. The CDR3 here is CASSRESRGGAEAFF. The CDR3 DNA sequence: TGTGCCAGCAGCAGGGAGAGCAGGGGGGGCGCTGAAGCTTTCTTT. The whole variable domain, remainder taken from reference TRBV11-3 and TRBJ1-1, is EAGVVQSPRYKIIEKKQPVAFWCNPISGHNTLYWYLQNLGQGPELLIRYENEEAVDDSQLPKDRFSAERLKGVDSTLKIQPAELGDSAVYLCASSRESRGGAEAFFGQGTRLTVV.

This clone qualifies as medium-sized. The chain couples TRBV7-9 to TRBJ2-1; TRBD1 matches at 7 bases. Germline-derived CDR1 and CDR2 are SEHNR and FQNEAQ (reference sequence). J gave up 12 bases and V 1 base, and 3 bases lay outside the gene matches. There are 12 residues in the CDR3. The CDR3 is CASSLEGAAQFF. The CDR3 DNA sequence: TGTGCCAGCAGCTTAGAGGGGGCTGCGCAGTTCTTC.